This T cell receptor beta chain was documented in a study of blood T cells in healthy people across ages. It was with a sample-barcoded 5' primer and a J-beta primer mix that a second PCR of roughly 7 to 12 cycles was run. TCRdb used MiXCR to reprocess the 5' RACE reads, holding one entry per CDR3 protein. The sample records 1.4 million to 1.5 million distinct CDR3 sequences, 42% being singletons. Source material: blood. This clonotype was obtained from a woman aged 18-30 years in good health.

In DNA form, the CDR3 reads TGTGCCAGCAGCTTAGTGGCCCCGCTCGGGGAGACCCAGTACTTC. Protein sequence: CASSLVAPLGETQYF. This chain links TRBV7-9 with TRBJ2-5; D uncertain. Per germline, CDR1 SEHNR and CDR2 FQNEAQ (reference sequence). The V end lost 1 base, the J end lost 5 bases, and 14 bases lay between the germline ends. The CDR3 contains 15 residues.